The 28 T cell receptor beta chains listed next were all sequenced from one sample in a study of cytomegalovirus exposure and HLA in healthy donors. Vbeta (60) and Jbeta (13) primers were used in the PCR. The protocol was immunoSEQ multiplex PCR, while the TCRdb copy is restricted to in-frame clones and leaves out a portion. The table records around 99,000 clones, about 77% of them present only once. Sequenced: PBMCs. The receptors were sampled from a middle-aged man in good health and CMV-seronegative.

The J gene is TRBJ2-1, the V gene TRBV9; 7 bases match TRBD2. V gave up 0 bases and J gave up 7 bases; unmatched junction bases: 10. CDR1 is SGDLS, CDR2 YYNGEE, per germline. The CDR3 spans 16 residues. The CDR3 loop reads CASSVDGGSLGNEQFF. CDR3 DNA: TGTGCCAGCAGCGTAGATGGCGGGAGCTTGGGAAATGAGCAGTTCTTC.

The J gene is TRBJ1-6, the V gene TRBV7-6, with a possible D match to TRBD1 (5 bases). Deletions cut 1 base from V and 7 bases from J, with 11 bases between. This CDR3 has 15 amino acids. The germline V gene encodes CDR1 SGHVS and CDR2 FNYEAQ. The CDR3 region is CASSLVQGGNSPLHF. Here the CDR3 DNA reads TGTGCCAGCAGCTTAGTGCAGGGAGGAAATTCACCCCTCCACTTT. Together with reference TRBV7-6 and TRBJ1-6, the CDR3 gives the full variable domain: GAGVSQSPRYKVTKRGQDVALRCDPISGHVSLYWYRQALGQGPEFLTYFNYEAQQDKSGLPNDRFSAERPEGSISTLTIQRTEQRDSAMYRCASSLVQGGNSPLHFGNGTRLTVT.

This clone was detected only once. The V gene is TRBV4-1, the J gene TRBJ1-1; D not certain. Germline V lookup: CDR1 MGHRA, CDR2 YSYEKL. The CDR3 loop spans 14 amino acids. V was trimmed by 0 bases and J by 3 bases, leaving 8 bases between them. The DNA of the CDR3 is TGCGCCAGCAGCCAAGAGCAGGTGGACACTGAAGCTTTCTTT. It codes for CASSQEQVDTEAFF.

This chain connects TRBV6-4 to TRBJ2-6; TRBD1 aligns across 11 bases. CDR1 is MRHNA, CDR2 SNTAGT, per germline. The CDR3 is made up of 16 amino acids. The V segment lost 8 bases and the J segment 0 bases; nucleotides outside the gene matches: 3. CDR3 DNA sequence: TGTGCCAGCGGACAGGGGGCCTCCTCTGGGGCCAACGTCCTGACTTTC. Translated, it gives CASGQGASSGANVLTF.

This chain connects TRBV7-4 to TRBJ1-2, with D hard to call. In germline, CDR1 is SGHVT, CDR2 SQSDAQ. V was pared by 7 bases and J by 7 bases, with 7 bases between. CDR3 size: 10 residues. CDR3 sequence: CASTPVGYTF. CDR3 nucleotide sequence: TGTGCCAGCACCCCCGTTGGCTACACCTTC.

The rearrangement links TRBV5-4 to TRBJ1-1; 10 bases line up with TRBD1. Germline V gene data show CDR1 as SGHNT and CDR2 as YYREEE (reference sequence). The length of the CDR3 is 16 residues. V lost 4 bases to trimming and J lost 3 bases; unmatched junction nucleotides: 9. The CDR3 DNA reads TGTGCCAGCAGCAGCGACAGGGGGCTAAGGGACACTGAAGCTTTCTTT. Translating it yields CASSSDRGLRDTEAFF.

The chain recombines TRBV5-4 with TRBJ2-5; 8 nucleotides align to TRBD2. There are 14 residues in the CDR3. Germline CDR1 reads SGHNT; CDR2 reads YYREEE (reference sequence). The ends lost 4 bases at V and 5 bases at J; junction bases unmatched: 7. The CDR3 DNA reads TGTGCCAGCAGCCCAACGGGGGGGTTCGAGACCCAGTACTTC. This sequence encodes CASSPTGGFETQYF.

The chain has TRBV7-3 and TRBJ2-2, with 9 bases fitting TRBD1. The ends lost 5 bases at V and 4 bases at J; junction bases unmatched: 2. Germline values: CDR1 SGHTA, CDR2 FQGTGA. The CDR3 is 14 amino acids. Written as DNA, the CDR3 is TGTGCCAGCAGCCGGGACAGGGTCACCGGGGAGCTGTTTTTT. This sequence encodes CASSRDRVTGELFF.

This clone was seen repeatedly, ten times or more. CDR3 region: CASSNDRINEKLFF. The CDR3 nucleotides read TGTGCCAGTAGTAACGACAGGATTAATGAAAAACTGTTTTTT. V usage is TRBV19 and J usage is TRBJ1-4, with D tentatively TRBD1 (6 bases). Germline V CDR1 and CDR2: LNHDA, SQIVND (reference sequence). The V and J ends lost 4 bases and 4 bases respectively, with 10 bases between them. The CDR3 length is 14 residues.

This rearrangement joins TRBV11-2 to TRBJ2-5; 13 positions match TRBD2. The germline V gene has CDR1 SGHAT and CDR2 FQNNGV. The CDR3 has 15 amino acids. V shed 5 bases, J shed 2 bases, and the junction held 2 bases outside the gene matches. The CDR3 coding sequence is TGTGCCAGCAGCCCGGGACTAGCGGGGCAAGAGACCCAGTACTTC. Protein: CASSPGLAGQETQYF.

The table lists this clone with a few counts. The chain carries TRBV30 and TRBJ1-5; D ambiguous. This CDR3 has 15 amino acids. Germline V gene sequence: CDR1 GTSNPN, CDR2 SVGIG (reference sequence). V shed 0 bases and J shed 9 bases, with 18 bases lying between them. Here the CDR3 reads CAWSVGRLSGGPQHF. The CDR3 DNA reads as TGTGCCTGGAGTGTTGGGAGGTTATCCGGAGGGCCCCAGCATTTT.

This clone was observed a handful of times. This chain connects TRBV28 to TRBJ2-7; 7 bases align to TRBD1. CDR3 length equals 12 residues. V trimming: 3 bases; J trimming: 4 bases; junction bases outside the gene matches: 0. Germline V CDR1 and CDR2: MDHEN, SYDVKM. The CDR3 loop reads CASSLGQYEQYF. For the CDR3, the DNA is TGTGCCAGCAGTTTGGGACAGTACGAGCAGTACTTC.

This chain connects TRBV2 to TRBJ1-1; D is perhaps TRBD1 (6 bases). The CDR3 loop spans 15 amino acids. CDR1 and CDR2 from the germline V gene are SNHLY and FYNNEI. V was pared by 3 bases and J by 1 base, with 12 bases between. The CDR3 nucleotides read TGTGCCAGCAGTGACAGGGGAGTGGGGAACACTGAAGCTTTCTTT. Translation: CASSDRGVGNTEAFF.

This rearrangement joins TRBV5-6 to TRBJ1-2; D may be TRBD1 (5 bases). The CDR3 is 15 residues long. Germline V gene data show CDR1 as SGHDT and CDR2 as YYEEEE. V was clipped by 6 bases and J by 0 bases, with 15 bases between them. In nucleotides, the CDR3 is TGTGCCAGCACAGAAGGGGCTCCAGCTAACTATGGCTACACCTTC. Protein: CASTEGAPANYGYTF.

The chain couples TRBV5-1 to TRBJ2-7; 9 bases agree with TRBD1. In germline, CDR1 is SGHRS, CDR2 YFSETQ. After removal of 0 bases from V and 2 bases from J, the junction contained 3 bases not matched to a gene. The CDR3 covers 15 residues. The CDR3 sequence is CASSLVQGAAYEQYF. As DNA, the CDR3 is TGCGCCAGCAGCTTGGTACAGGGGGCGGCCTACGAGCAGTACTTC.

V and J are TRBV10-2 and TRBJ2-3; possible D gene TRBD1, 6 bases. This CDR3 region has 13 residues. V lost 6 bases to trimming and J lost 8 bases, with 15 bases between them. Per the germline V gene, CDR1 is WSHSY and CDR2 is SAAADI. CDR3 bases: TGCGCCAGCAGCGAAGGGGGACGGCCTACGCAGTATTTT. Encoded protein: CASSEGGRPTQYF.

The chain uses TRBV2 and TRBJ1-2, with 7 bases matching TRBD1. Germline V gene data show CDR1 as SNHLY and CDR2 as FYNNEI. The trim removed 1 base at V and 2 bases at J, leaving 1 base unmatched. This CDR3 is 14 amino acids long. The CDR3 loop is CASSEGGQNYGYTF. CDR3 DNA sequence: TGTGCCAGCAGTGAAGGGGGACAGAACTATGGCTACACCTTC.

The CDR3 DNA is TGTGCCAGCTCACCGTCTACACCAGGGGGAAGTAGTAGAAACACTGAAGCTTTCTTT. This translates into CASSPSTPGGSSRNTEAFF. The V gene is TRBV18, the J gene TRBJ1-1, with TRBD1 matching 7 bases. Germline CDR1 KGHSH, CDR2 LQKENI. The CDR3 consists of 19 residues. V lost 3 bases to trimming and J lost 2 bases; unmatched junction nucleotides: 18.

CDR3 nucleotides: TGTGCCAGCAGTTCCGGACAGGGGGGACATAATTCACCCCTCCACTTT. Encoded protein: CASSSGQGGHNSPLHF. The chain is built from TRBV27 and TRBJ1-6; 10 bases agree with TRBD1. CDR1 is MNHEY and CDR2 is SMNVEV in the germline V gene (reference sequence). V lost 4 bases and J lost 5; bases outside the gene matches: 5. The CDR3 has 16 amino acids.

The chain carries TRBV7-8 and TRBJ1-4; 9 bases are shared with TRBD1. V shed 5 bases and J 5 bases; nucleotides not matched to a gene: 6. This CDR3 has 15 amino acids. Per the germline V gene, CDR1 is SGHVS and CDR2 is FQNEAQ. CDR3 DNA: TGTGCCAGCAGCCCAGGGACAGGGAGGAATGAAAAACTGTTTTTT. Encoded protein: CASSPGTGRNEKLFF.

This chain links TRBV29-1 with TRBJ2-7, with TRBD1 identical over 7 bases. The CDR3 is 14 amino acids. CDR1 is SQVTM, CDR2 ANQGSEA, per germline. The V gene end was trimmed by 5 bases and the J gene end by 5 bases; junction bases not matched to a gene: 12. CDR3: CSVLGGDFRNEQYF. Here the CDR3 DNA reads TGCAGCGTTCTAGGGGGCGACTTTCGGAACGAGCAGTACTTC.

The CDR3 nucleotides are TGTGCCAGCAGCTCCGACAGGGGCGGCTACACCTTC. Translating it yields CASSSDRGGYTF. The chain is built from TRBV5-4 and TRBJ1-2; 8 bases align to TRBD1. Germline lookup yields CDR1 SGHNT and CDR2 YYREEE (reference sequence). The CDR3 is 12 residues long. J was trimmed by 8 bases and V by 3 bases; bases with no gene match: 3.

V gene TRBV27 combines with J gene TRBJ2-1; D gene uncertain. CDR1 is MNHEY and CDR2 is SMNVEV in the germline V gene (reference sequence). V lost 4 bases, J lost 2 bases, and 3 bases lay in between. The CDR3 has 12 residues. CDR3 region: CASSSTYNEQFF. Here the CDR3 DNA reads TGTGCCAGCAGTTCCACCTACAATGAGCAGTTCTTC.

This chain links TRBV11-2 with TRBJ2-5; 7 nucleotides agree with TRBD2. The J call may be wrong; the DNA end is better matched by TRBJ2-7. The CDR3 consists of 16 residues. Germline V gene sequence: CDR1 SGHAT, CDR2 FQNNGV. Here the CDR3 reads CASSSWGGIPAYEQYF. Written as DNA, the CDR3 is TGTGCCAGCAGCTCCTGGGGGGGGATCCCGGCCTACGAGCAGTACTTC.

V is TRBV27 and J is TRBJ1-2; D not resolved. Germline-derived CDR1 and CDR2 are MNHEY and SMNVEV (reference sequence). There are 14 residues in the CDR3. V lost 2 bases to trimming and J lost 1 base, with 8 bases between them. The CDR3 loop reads CASSLTSYNYGYTF. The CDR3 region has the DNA TGTGCCAGCAGTTTAACCAGTTATAACTATGGCTACACCTTC.

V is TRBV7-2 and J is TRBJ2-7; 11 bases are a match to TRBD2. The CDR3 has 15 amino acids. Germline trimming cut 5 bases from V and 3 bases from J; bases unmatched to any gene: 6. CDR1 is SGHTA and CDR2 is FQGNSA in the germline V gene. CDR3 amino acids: CASSPGLAVRYEQYF. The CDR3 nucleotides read TGTGCCAGCAGCCCGGGACTAGCGGTTCGCTACGAGCAGTACTTC.

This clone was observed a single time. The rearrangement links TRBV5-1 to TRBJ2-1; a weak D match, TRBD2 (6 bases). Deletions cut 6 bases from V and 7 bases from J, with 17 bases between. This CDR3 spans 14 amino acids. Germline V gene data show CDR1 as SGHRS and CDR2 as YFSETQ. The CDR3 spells CASMAGSAGNEQFF. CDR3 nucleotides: TGCGCCAGCATGGCGGGGTCCGCTGGGAATGAGCAGTTCTTC.

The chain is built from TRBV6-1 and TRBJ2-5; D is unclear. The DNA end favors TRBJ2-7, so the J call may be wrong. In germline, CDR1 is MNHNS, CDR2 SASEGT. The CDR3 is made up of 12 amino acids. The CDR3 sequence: CASSSTLNEQYF. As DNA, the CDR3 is TGTGCCAGCAGCTCAACCCTCAACGAGCAGTACTTC.